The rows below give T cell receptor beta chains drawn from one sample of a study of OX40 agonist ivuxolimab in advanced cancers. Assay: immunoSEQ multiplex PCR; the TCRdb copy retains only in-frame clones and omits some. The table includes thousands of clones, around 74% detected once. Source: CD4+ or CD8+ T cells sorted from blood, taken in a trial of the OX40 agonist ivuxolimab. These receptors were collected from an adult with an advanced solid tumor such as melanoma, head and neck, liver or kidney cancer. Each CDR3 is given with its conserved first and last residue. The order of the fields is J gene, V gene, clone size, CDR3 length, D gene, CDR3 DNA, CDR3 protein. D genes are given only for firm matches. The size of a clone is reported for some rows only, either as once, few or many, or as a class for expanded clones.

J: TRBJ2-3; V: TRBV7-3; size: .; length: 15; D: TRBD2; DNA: TGTGCCAGCAGCCCTAGCGGGGGGTCCACAGATACGCAGTATTTT; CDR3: CASSPSGGSTDTQYF
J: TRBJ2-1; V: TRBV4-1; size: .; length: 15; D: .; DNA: TGCGCCAGCAGCCAAGAGGATCTATTTCTGCGTGAGCAGTTCTTC; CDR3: CASSQEDLFLREQFF
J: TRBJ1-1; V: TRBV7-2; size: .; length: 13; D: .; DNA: TGTGCCAGCAGCTTCAATACTCCCACTGAAGCTTTCTTT; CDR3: CASSFNTPTEAFF
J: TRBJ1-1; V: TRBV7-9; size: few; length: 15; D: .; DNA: TGTGCCAGCAGCTTAAACCCGGGAGGGGTCAGTGAAGCTTTCTTT; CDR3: CASSLNPGGVSEAFF
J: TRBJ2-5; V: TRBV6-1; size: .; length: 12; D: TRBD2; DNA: TGTGCCAGCAGTCTAGCGGGGTGGGCCCAGTACTTC; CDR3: CASSLAGWAQYF
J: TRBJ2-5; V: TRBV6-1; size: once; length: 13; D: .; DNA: TGTGCCAGCAGTGAAGTGGGGTGGGAGACCCAGTACTTC; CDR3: CASSEVGWETQYF
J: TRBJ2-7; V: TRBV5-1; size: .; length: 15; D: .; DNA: TGCGCCAGCAGCCTCGACGTCCCGGCCCTAGCCGAGCAGTACTTC; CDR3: CASSLDVPALAEQYF
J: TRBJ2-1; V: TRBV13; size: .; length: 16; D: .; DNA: TGTGCCAGCAGCTCTGGTGGGCAGGGGGGTTACAATGAGCAGTTCTTC; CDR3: CASSSGGQGGYNEQFF
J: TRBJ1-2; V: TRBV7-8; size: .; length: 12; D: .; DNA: TGTGCCAGCAGCTTAGCACGGGATGGCTACACCTTC; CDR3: CASSLARDGYTF
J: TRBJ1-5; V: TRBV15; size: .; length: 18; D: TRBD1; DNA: TGTGCCACCAGCAGGACAATGACAGGGGGCACGGGCAATCAGCCCCAGCATTTT; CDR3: CATSRTMTGGTGNQPQHF
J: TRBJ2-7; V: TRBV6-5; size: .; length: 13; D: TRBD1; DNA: TGTGCCAGCAGCCGGGACAGGGTTCACGAGCAGTACTTC; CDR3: CASSRDRVHEQYF
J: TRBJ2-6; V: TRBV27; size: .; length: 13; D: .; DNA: TGTGCCAGCAGTTTGGGGGGGGCCAACGTCCTGACTTTC; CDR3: CASSLGGANVLTF
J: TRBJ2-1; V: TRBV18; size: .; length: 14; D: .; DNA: TGTGCCAGCTCACGAGGACAGCTCTACAATGAGCAGTTCTTC; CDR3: CASSRGQLYNEQFF
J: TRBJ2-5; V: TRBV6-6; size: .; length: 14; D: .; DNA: TGTGCCACCCACGCCTCTGCGGGGGCGGGGACCCAGTACTTC; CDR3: CATHASAGAGTQYF
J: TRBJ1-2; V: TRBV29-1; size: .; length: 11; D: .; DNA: TGCAGCGTTGAGCGGACGGATGGCTACACCTTC; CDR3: CSVERTDGYTF
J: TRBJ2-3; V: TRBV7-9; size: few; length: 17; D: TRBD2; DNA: TGTGCCAGCAGCCTATGGACTAGCGCGACCTTCACAGATACGCAGTATTTT; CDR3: CASSLWTSATFTDTQYF
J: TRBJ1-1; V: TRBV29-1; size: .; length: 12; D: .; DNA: TGCAGCGGGGGCGGTTTGAACACTGAAGCTTTCTTT; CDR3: CSGGGLNTEAFF